The present entry profiles one T cell receptor (beta chain) with its context. PCR was performed a second time for about 7 to 11 cycles using a sample-barcoded 5' primer and a J-beta primer mix. One entry per CDR3 protein, called by TCRdb with MiXCR from the 5' RACE reads. The sample lists hundreds of thousands of distinct CDR3 sequences, over 45% occurring once. The data stem from a study of blood T cells in healthy people across ages. This CDR3 spans 15 amino acids. Between the trimmed V and J ends, which lost 0 bases and 5 bases, there was a span of 12 bases. Per germline, CDR1 SGDLS and CDR2 YYNGEE.

The chain has TRBV9 and TRBJ1-5, with D maybe TRBD1 (5 bases). Sequenced sample: blood. This sequence was found in a man aged 25 to 45 in good health. The CDR3 sequence: CASSVDGAGYQPQHF. CDR3 DNA: TGTGCCAGCAGCGTAGACGGGGCAGGCTATCAGCCCCAGCATTTT.